What follows describes a single TCR beta chain. Its antigen is unknown. Nothing much larger sits one base from this clone, and base qualities are not available. Instrument used: Illumina HiSeq 1500. TCRdb reanalyzed the raw reads on its own, using fastp at Q25 for trimming and MiXCR for clone calling, and kept in-frame beta chains. One record per CDR3 amino acid sequence lists the most common genes and DNA. For this sample there are around 330,000 distinct CDR3 sequences; 15% to 20% appear just once. 12% of the sample is taken by the ten largest. These data belong to a study of T cell repertoires in cytomegalovirus infection (dated by TCRdb to the late 2010s). Study-level background: Donor HLA type was relevant to the analysis, because carriage of CMV infection together with the matching HLA type was indicated by public TCR beta signatures.

What the work shows at the level of the full study, not this receptor alone: The ex vivo response was dominated by HLA-C-restricted CMV-specific TCR beta clonotypes, and the single most frequent clonotype in two of eight donors was supplied by these HLA-C-restricted clonotypes. Cumulative frequency of public TCR beta family members discriminated carriers of CMV infection plus the relevant HLA type in this cohort and an independent roughly 350-donor cohort.

V and J are truncated by 2 bases and 8 bases respectively, leaving an intervening sequence of 19 bases. The CDR3 covers 16 residues, taking in both the cysteine and the phenylalanine. Just CDR3 DNA is preserved here, 48 bases in frame from base 1. CDR1 and CDR2 were assigned from the germline V gene as MNHEY and SVGEGT. This sequence originates from a human donor in good health (CMV status not recorded). Some clones in this sample may be carry-over from other donors' samples. Recombination linked TRBV6-2 or TRBV6-3 to TRBJ1-5; no D gene call is confident. Sequencing input: PBMCs. CDR3 reads: CASSYILSGRDEPQHF. The nucleotides are TGTGCCAGCAGTTACATTCTATCTGGAAGGGATGAGCCCCAGCATTTT.